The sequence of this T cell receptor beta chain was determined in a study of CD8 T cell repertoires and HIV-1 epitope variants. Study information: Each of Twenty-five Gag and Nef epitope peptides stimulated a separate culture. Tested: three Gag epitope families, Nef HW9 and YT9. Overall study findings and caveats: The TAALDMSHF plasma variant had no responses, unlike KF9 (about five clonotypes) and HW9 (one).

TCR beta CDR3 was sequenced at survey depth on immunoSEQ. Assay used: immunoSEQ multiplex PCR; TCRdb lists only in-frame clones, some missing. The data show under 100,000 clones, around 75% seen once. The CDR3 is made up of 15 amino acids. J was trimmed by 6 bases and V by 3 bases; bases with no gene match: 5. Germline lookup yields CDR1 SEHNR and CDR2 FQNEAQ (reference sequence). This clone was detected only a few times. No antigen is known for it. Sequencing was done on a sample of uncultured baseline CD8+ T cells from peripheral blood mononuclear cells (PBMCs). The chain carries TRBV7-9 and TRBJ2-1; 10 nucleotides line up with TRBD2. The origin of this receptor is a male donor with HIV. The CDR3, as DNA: TGTGCCAGCAGCTTCGCTAGCGGGAGTGTCAATGAGCAGTTCTTC. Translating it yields CASSFASGSVNEQFF.